What follows are 18 T cell receptor beta chains derived from one specimen sequenced in a study of T cells in Graves' hyperthyroidism and ophthalmopathy. RNA transcripts provided the source from which TCR beta CDR3 regions were amplified. During a first-round RT-PCR of the TCR CDR3, the HTBI primer set was used. TCRdb processed the multiplex PCR reads anew with MiXCR; each CDR3 protein has one entry. The table records around 380,000 distinct CDR3 sequences, about 13% of them present only once. The sequenced sample consisted of blood. The receptors originated from a man aged 30-40 years with Graves' hyperthyroidism that later progressed to Graves' ophthalmopathy.

This clonotype was seen more than once but under ten times. The J gene is TRBJ2-5, the V gene TRBV7-3; 8 nucleotides align to TRBD1. Germline V lookup: CDR1 SGHTA, CDR2 FQGTGA. V lost 4 bases and J lost 5; bases outside the gene matches: 6. This CDR3 comprises 14 residues. CDR3 region: CASSSTGVEETQYF. CDR3 in DNA: TGTGCCAGCAGCTCGACAGGGGTGGAGGAGACCCAGTACTTC.

This clonotype was detected a few times. The rearrangement uses TRBV7-9 and TRBJ1-2, with D possibly being TRBD1 (5 bases). Deletions cut 6 bases from V and 4 bases from J, with 9 bases between. CDR1 and CDR2 from the germline V gene are SEHNR and FQNEAQ (reference sequence). CDR3 size: 12 residues. The CDR3 region is CASRNRSYGYTF. The DNA for the CDR3 is TGTGCCAGCAGGAACAGGTCCTATGGCTACACCTTC. Full variable domain (rest looked up from reference TRBV7-9 and TRBJ1-2): DTGVSQNPRHKITKRGQNVTFRCDPISEHNRLYWYRQTLGQGPEFLTYFQNEAQLEKSRLLSDRFSAERPKGSFSTLEIQRTEQGDSAMYLCASRNRSYGYTFGSGTRLTVV.

At least ten counts were recorded for this clonotype. This sequence joins TRBV20-1 and TRBJ1-5, with a tentative D call TRBD1 (5 bases). CDR3 length equals 14 residues. V lost 0 bases to trimming and J lost 6 bases, with 12 bases between them. Germline V gene lookup returns CDR1 DFQATT and CDR2 SNEGSKA (reference sequence). CDR3 protein: CSAREDEGVQPQHF. The CDR3 bases are TGCAGTGCTAGAGAAGATGAAGGGGTTCAGCCCCAGCATTTT.

With regard to this clonotype: A read error may be the cause here, since a much bigger clone is one base away. The genes are TRBV6-1 and TRBJ1-5, with D hard to call. This CDR3 has 15 amino acids. Germline values: CDR1 MNHNS, CDR2 SASEGT. CDR3 nucleotides: TGTACCAGCAGAGACTGGGGAGTCAGCAATCAGCCCCAGCATTTT. Protein sequence: CTSRDWGVSNQPQHF.

In this sample, this clonotype turned up many times. The chain carries TRBV11-2 and TRBJ1-1; 7 bases align to TRBD1. This CDR3 is 13 amino acids long. Looked up from germline, CDR1 is SGHAT and CDR2 is FQNNGV. Trimming removed 1 base from V and 8 bases from J; junction bases left unmatched: 4. The CDR3 bases are TGTGCCAGCAGCTTAGGCAGGGGGTCCGAAGCTTTCTTT. Its translation: CASSLGRGSEAFF.

In DNA form, the CDR3 reads TGTGCCAGCAGTCCCAGGGAGGAGTTAGCGTATTTT. It is translated as CASSPREELAYF. The chain has TRBV12-3 or TRBV12-4 and TRBJ2-3, with D possibly being TRBD2 (6 bases). The length of the CDR3 is 12 residues. Trimming took off 5 bases at V and 14 bases at J, with 17 bases between the two ends.

This clonotype was recorded once. The chain has TRBV7-9 and TRBJ1-4; 9 nucleotides line up with TRBD1. CDR3 length: 14 residues. CDR1 is SEHNR, CDR2 FQNEAQ, per germline (reference sequence). The trim removed 3 bases at V and 8 bases at J, leaving 4 bases unmatched. Here the CDR3 DNA reads TGTGCCAGCAGCTTCACAGGGGGCGAAGAAAAACTGTTTTTT. This codes for CASSFTGGEEKLFF.

This clonotype was seen a few times. Its ends do not fully match the called genes, so a read error is possible. The rearrangement joins TRBV7-6 to TRBJ1-1, with D maybe TRBD1 (5 bases). The CDR3 extends over 14 amino acids. CDR1 is SGHVS and CDR2 is FNYEAQ in the germline V gene. In nucleotides, the CDR3 is TGTGCCAGCAGCTTCGGGACGGTGAACACTGAAGCTCTCTTT. Translating gives CASSFGTVNTEALF.

This clonotype appeared a few times. The chain has TRBV5-5 and TRBJ1-5, with D perhaps matching TRBD1 (5 bases). This CDR3 contains 15 residues. CDR1 SGHKS and CDR2 YYEKEE come from the germline V gene (reference sequence). Trimming cost V 4 bases and J 3 bases, with 14 bases left between them. Here the CDR3 reads CASSRDGEINQPQHF. The CDR3 DNA reads TGTGCCAGCAGCCGGGACGGCGAAATCAATCAGCCCCAGCATTTT. Variable domain in full (rest from reference TRBV5-5 and TRBJ1-5): DAGVTQSPTHLIKTRGQQVTLRCSPISGHKSVSWYQQVLGQGPQFIFQYYEKEERGRGNFPDRFSARQFPNYSSELNVNALLLGDSALYLCASSRDGEINQPQHFGDGTRLSIL.

In its sample, this clonotype was seen many times. This chain connects TRBV6-1 to TRBJ1-5; D is unclear. The germline V gene has CDR1 MNHNS and CDR2 SASEGT. The CDR3 covers 14 residues. Trimming shortened V by 2 bases and J by 6 bases, and 11 bases separated the two germline ends. The CDR3 spells CASSERPDGQPQHF. CDR3 nucleotide sequence: TGTGCCAGCAGTGAACGACCGGATGGTCAGCCCCAGCATTTT.

The table lists this clonotype with a few counts. V is TRBV6-1 and J is TRBJ2-5; tentatively, D is TRBD1 or TRBD2 (5 bases each). The CDR3 has 14 amino acids. Trimming stripped 7 bases from V and 1 base from J, with 13 bases between. Germline CDR1 reads MNHNS; CDR2 reads SASEGT. CDR3 protein: CASIEGRIQETQYF. In DNA form, the CDR3 reads TGTGCCAGCATAGAGGGACGAATCCAAGAGACCCAGTACTTC.

This clonotype was picked up many times. The V and J genes are TRBV12-3 or TRBV12-4 and TRBJ1-2; 7 bases line up with TRBD1. The CDR3 is made up of 14 amino acids. V lost 6 bases to trimming and J lost 0 bases; unmatched junction nucleotides: 4. The CDR3 DNA sequence: TGTGCCAGCAGCACGGGACAGTCTAACTATGGCTACACCTTC. This translates into CASSTGQSNYGYTF.

This clonotype was counted at least ten times. V usage is TRBV11-3 and J usage is TRBJ2-1; 10 nucleotides line up with TRBD2. V lost 3 bases to trimming and J lost 7 bases; unmatched junction nucleotides: 12. The CDR3 consists of 17 residues. Germline assignment: CDR1 SGHNT and CDR2 YENEEA. The CDR3 DNA sequence: TGTGCCAGCAGCTTCTCTCTCAGCGGGGGGGCGAGTAATGAGCAGTTCTTC. It codes for CASSFSLSGGASNEQFF.

This rearrangement joins TRBV5-1 to TRBJ2-1, with 9 bases matching TRBD2. There are 16 residues in the CDR3. V trimming: 4 bases; J trimming: 0 bases; junction bases outside the gene matches: 5. The germline gives CDR1 SGHRS, CDR2 YFSETQ. CDR3 residues: CASSGLAGSSYNEQFF. CDR3 DNA sequence: TGCGCCAGCAGCGGGCTAGCGGGGAGCTCCTACAATGAGCAGTTCTTC.

This clonotype was detected many times. The chain combines TRBV3-1 with TRBJ2-7; no clear D gene. The CDR3 contains 15 residues. Trimming removed 1 base at V and 6 bases at J, with 16 bases between. Per germline, CDR1 LGHDT and CDR2 YNNKEL (reference sequence). CDR3 DNA: TGTGCCAGCAGCCAAGCGATGGGGTTATGGGGCGAGCAGTACTTC. It yields the protein CASSQAMGLWGEQYF.

In this sample, this clonotype turned up many times. The rearrangement joins TRBV12-3 or TRBV12-4 to TRBJ2-2, with TRBD2 as a possible D gene (6 bases). This CDR3 comprises 15 residues. V gave up 3 bases and J gave up 7 bases, with 15 bases separating them. The CDR3 DNA is TGTGCCAGCAGTTTCCCGGGGGTAAGAGGCGGGGAGCTGTTTTTT. This gives the protein CASSFPGVRGGELFF.

This clonotype was counted ten times or more. V and J are TRBV12-3 or TRBV12-4 and TRBJ1-2; D is uncertain. CDR3 length equals 12 residues. V dropped 6 bases and J dropped 0 bases, with 5 bases sitting between them. This CDR3 reads CASSHSNYGYTF. CDR3 in DNA: TGTGCCAGCAGCCATTCTAACTATGGCTACACCTTC.

In this sample, this clonotype turned up many times. The chain has TRBV30 and TRBJ2-5; no clear D. Per germline, CDR1 GTSNPN and CDR2 SVGIG (reference sequence). V was shortened by 5 bases and J by 3 bases, with 10 bases between the two germline ends. The CDR3 consists of 12 residues. The CDR3 loop is CAWGRREETQYF. The CDR3 nucleotides are TGTGCCTGGGGGCGGAGAGAAGAGACCCAGTACTTC.